The next 12 T cell receptor beta chains were all read from a single sample in a study of beta chain features in type 1 diabetes. The study reverse transcribed the entire isolated RNA, so it sequenced expressed TCRB transcripts. The repertoire was sequenced with immunoSEQ multiplex PCR; TCRdb's copy has only in-frame clones and lacks some. The table includes about 200,000 clones, approximately 11% detected once. The sample taken for sequencing was central memory CD4+ T cells from blood. Receptor source: a man aged 18 to 35 in good health.

This clone was seen a few times. The chain uses TRBV18 and TRBJ2-3, with 14 positions matching TRBD2. The CDR3 runs 17 residues. Germline V CDR1 and CDR2: KGHSH, LQKENI. J was trimmed by 6 bases and V by 5 bases; bases with no gene match: 10. The CDR3 DNA reads as TGTGCCAGCTCAATCAAGGGACTAGCGGGAGATGATGATACGCAGTATTTT. It specifies CASSIKGLAGDDDTQYF.

This clone was seen a few times. This chain connects TRBV30 to TRBJ2-2; TRBD1 matches at 9 bases. The CDR3 is made up of 18 amino acids. J gave up 4 bases and V 2 bases, and 14 bases lay outside the gene matches. CDR1 and CDR2 from the germline V gene are GTSNPN and SVGIG (reference sequence). CDR3 nucleotide sequence: TGTGCCTGGAGTCCTTTACCGGGACAGGGATTAGGCACCGGGGAGCTGTTTTTT. Its protein is CAWSPLPGQGLGTGELFF.

This clone was seen more than once but under ten times. The chain recombines TRBV5-1 with TRBJ2-7; D is perhaps TRBD2 (5 bases). This CDR3 is built from 14 residues. Trimming shortened V by 1 base and J by 3 bases, and 11 bases separated the two germline ends. Germline CDR1 reads SGHRS; CDR2 reads YFSETQ. DNA for the CDR3: TGCGCCAGCAGCTTGTGGGAGAGGGACTACGAGCAGTACTTC. This gives the protein CASSLWERDYEQYF.

The V and J genes are TRBV7-9 and TRBJ1-1; no definite D call. V lost 4 bases to trimming and J lost 0 bases, with 9 bases between them. The CDR3 loop spans 14 amino acids. Germline V lookup: CDR1 SEHNR, CDR2 FQNEAQ (reference sequence). The CDR3 reads CASSSDGLNTEAFF. As DNA, the CDR3 is TGTGCCAGCAGCTCGGACGGGTTGAACACTGAAGCTTTCTTT.

This clone was observed at least ten times. The J gene is TRBJ2-1, the V gene TRBV29-1; maybe TRBD1 (6 bases). The V end was cut by 1 base, the J end by 8 bases, with 12 bases between. The CDR3 runs to 13 residues. Germline V gene sequence: CDR1 SQVTM, CDR2 ANQGSEA. This CDR3 reads CSVEGTVFDEQFF. The CDR3, as DNA: TGCAGCGTTGAAGGGACAGTTTTCGATGAGCAGTTCTTC.

This clone came up a few times. The chain is built from TRBV27 and TRBJ2-1; D tentatively reads TRBD1 or TRBD2 (5 bases each). Trimming took 7 bases from V and 5 from J, leaving 18 bases between them. CDR1 and CDR2 from the germline V gene are MNHEY and SMNVEV (reference sequence). The CDR3 is made up of 15 amino acids. CDR3 nucleotide sequence: TGTGCCAGCACCCCCGGGGCTGGGTTTCACAATGAGCAGTTCTTC. This encodes CASTPGAGFHNEQFF.

The rearrangement joins TRBV11-2 to TRBJ2-1, with 9 bases matching TRBD2. Germline CDR1 SGHAT, CDR2 FQNNGV. Unmatched junction bases numbered 17, after V lost 5 bases and J lost 12 bases. CDR3 length: 16 amino acids. The CDR3 DNA reads as TGTGCCAGCAGCCCCCACCGGTTAGCGGGGGCGGGGGGGCAGTTCTTC. It is translated as CASSPHRLAGAGGQFF.

The sample holds a few counts of this clone. V usage is TRBV5-8 and J usage is TRBJ2-5; D possibly corresponds to TRBD2 (5 bases). From germline, CDR1 is SGHTS and CDR2 YDEGEE. This CDR3 region has 15 residues. Trimming left V 4 bases short and J 3 bases short, with 16 bases between. The CDR3 here is CASSRLAGNEETQYF. In DNA form, the CDR3 reads TGTGCCAGCAGCCGCCTCGCCGGGAACGAAGAGACCCAGTACTTC.

This clone was found many times. The CDR3 bases are TGTGCCATCAGTGCGGACAGGGATGTCTACGAGCAGTACTTC. It codes for CAISADRDVYEQYF. V gene TRBV10-3 combines with J gene TRBJ2-7; 8 nucleotides agree with TRBD1. CDR1 is ENHRY, CDR2 SYGVKD, per germline. The CDR3 length is 14 residues. The ends lost 4 bases at V and 3 bases at J; junction bases unmatched: 5.

In its sample, this clone was seen a few times. The V and J genes are TRBV18 and TRBJ2-1; tentative D call: TRBD1 (5 bases). V lost 2 bases and J lost 4, with 9 bases in between. The CDR3 is made up of 14 amino acids. Germline lookup yields CDR1 KGHSH and CDR2 LQKENI. In nucleotides, the CDR3 is TGTGCCAGCTCACCATCGGCAGGGTACAATGAGCAGTTCTTC. It specifies CASSPSAGYNEQFF.

V gene TRBV5-1 combines with J gene TRBJ2-3, with 10 bases lining up with TRBD1. CDR3 length equals 15 residues. J gave up 4 bases and V 4 bases, and 6 bases lay outside the gene matches. The V gene's germline CDR1 is SGHRS and CDR2 YFSETQ. CDR3 coding DNA: TGCGCCAGCAGCCGGGACAGGGGATTTCCAGATACGCAGTATTTT. Its translation is CASSRDRGFPDTQYF. Looking up the rest from reference TRBV5-1 and TRBJ2-3 gives the full variable domain: KAGVTQTPRYLIKTRGQQVTLSCSPISGHRSVSWYQQTPGQGLQFLFEYFSETQRNKGNFPGRFSGRQFSNSRSEMNVSTLELGDSALYLCASSRDRGFPDTQYFGPGTRLTVL.

V usage is TRBV27 and J usage is TRBJ2-1; tentative D call: TRBD2 (5 bases). V dropped 6 bases and J dropped 7 bases, with 7 bases sitting between them. Germline CDR1 MNHEY, CDR2 SMNVEV (reference sequence). CDR3 length: 11 residues. The CDR3 reads CASRDWNEQFF. CDR3 sequence (DNA): TGTGCCAGCAGGGACTGGAATGAGCAGTTCTTC.